This is a list of T cell receptor beta chains from one sample in a study of T cells in Graves' hyperthyroidism and ophthalmopathy. MiXCR was run by TCRdb on the multiplex PCR reads, yielding one entry per CDR3 protein. Of under 800,000 distinct CDR3 sequences in the sample, 12% to 15% were seen once. Material for sequencing was blood. These receptors came from a woman under 30 with Graves' hyperthyroidism. CDR3s include the opening cysteine and the closing phenylalanine or tryptophan. Fields, in order: V gene, D gene, clone size, J gene, CDR3 protein, CDR3 DNA. The D gene is left open where the match is weak. Size is stated for part of the rows, as once, few or many counts, or as a class when the clone is expanded.

v_call: TRBV12-3/TRBV12-4
d_call: NA
clone_size: NA
j_call: TRBJ1-4
cdr3_aa: CASSLNGRPTDEKLFF
cdr3_nt: TGTGCCAGCAGCCTTAATGGACGCCCAACGGATGAAAAACTGTTTTTT

v_call: TRBV29-1
d_call: NA
clone_size: many
j_call: TRBJ2-5
cdr3_aa: CSVSREIVETQYF
cdr3_nt: TGCAGCGTATCCAGGGAAATAGTGGAGACCCAGTACTTC

v_call: TRBV11-2
d_call: NA
clone_size: many
j_call: TRBJ2-1
cdr3_aa: CASSFVSGVYNEQFF
cdr3_nt: TGTGCCAGCAGCTTTGTGAGCGGCGTCTACAATGAGCAGTTCTTC

v_call: TRBV12-3/TRBV12-4
d_call: TRBD2
clone_size: many
j_call: TRBJ2-5
cdr3_aa: CASHPGTSVQETQYF
cdr3_nt: TGTGCCAGCCATCCCGGGACTAGCGTACAAGAGACCCAGTACTTC

v_call: TRBV6-1
d_call: NA
clone_size: NA
j_call: TRBJ1-6
cdr3_aa: CASRSTRFYNSPLHF
cdr3_nt: TGTGCCAGCAGGAGTACACGGTTCTATAATTCACCCCTCCACTTT

v_call: TRBV13
d_call: NA
clone_size: many
j_call: TRBJ1-1
cdr3_aa: CASSLEGVGTEAFF
cdr3_nt: TGTGCCAGCAGCTTAGAGGGGGTGGGCACTGAAGCTTTCTTT

v_call: TRBV5-1
d_call: NA
clone_size: NA
j_call: TRBJ2-4
cdr3_aa: CASSKTGEGNIQYF
cdr3_nt: TGCGCCAGCAGTAAGACAGGGGAGGGGAACATTCAGTACTTC

v_call: TRBV2
d_call: NA
clone_size: few
j_call: TRBJ1-1
cdr3_aa: CASSEQGRNTEAFF
cdr3_nt: TGTGCCAGCAGTGAGCAGGGGAGGAACACTGAAGCTTTCTTT

v_call: TRBV10-2
d_call: TRBD1
clone_size: many
j_call: TRBJ2-7
cdr3_aa: CASSVFRQGNRAYEQYF
cdr3_nt: TGCGCCAGCAGTGTCTTTCGACAGGGTAATAGGGCCTACGAGCAGTACTTC

v_call: TRBV18
d_call: NA
clone_size: many
j_call: TRBJ2-7
cdr3_aa: CASSPQRLGVSYEQYF
cdr3_nt: TGTGCCAGCTCACCACAACGGCTGGGGGTATCCTACGAGCAGTACTTC

v_call: TRBV28
d_call: NA
clone_size: many
j_call: TRBJ1-5
cdr3_aa: CASRDSLEPQHF
cdr3_nt: TGTGCCAGCAGGGACTCCCTCGAGCCCCAGCATTTT

v_call: TRBV4-1
d_call: TRBD1
clone_size: few
j_call: TRBJ1-5
cdr3_aa: CASNQVGGQGGPQHF
cdr3_nt: TGCGCCAGCAACCAAGTAGGGGGACAGGGGGGGCCCCAGCATTTT

v_call: TRBV11-1
d_call: NA
clone_size: many
j_call: TRBJ2-2
cdr3_aa: CASSLAGSTGELFF
cdr3_nt: TGTGCCAGCAGCTTAGCAGGGAGCACCGGGGAGCTGTTTTTT

v_call: TRBV5-4
d_call: TRBD1
clone_size: few
j_call: TRBJ1-4
cdr3_aa: CASSLQPGQGTKLFF
cdr3_nt: TGTGCCAGCAGTTTGCAACCGGGACAGGGGACTAAACTGTTTTTT

v_call: TRBV2
d_call: NA
clone_size: many
j_call: TRBJ2-1
cdr3_aa: CASSPPPGQTYNEQFF
cdr3_nt: TGTGCCAGCAGTCCCCCGCCAGGCCAGACCTACAATGAGCAGTTCTTC

v_call: TRBV7-3
d_call: TRBD2
clone_size: few
j_call: TRBJ2-7
cdr3_aa: CASKGRGTYEQYF
cdr3_nt: TGTGCCAGCAAAGGGAGGGGTACCTACGAGCAGTACTTC

v_call: TRBV27
d_call: TRBD2
clone_size: few
j_call: TRBJ2-5
cdr3_aa: CASSSHIAGGPKAETQYF
cdr3_nt: TGTGCCAGCAGTTCCCACATAGCGGGAGGGCCTAAGGCAGAGACCCAGTACTTC

v_call: TRBV7-2
d_call: TRBD2
clone_size: many
j_call: TRBJ2-1
cdr3_aa: CASSQGGTSGTYNEQFF
cdr3_nt: TGTGCCAGCAGCCAGGGGGGGACTAGCGGGACCTACAATGAGCAGTTCTTC

v_call: TRBV11-2
d_call: NA
clone_size: many
j_call: TRBJ2-1
cdr3_aa: CASSLGYEQFF
cdr3_nt: TGTGCCAGCAGCTTAGGATATGAGCAGTTCTTC

v_call: TRBV5-1
d_call: NA
clone_size: few
j_call: TRBJ2-7
cdr3_aa: CASRPAGLSPGEQYF
cdr3_nt: TGCGCCAGCAGACCCGCCGGACTCTCACCAGGCGAGCAGTACTTC

v_call: TRBV7-2
d_call: NA
clone_size: NA
j_call: TRBJ1-2
cdr3_aa: CASSLPPGYTF
cdr3_nt: TGTGCCAGCAGCTTACCCCCGGGCTACACCTTC

v_call: TRBV7-9
d_call: NA
clone_size: NA
j_call: TRBJ2-7
cdr3_aa: CASSYRDGYEQYF
cdr3_nt: TGTGCCAGCAGCTACCGGGACGGGTACGAGCAGTACTTC

v_call: TRBV15
d_call: TRBD2
clone_size: few
j_call: TRBJ2-2
cdr3_aa: CATSRDGGSGRTGELFF
cdr3_nt: TGTGCCACCAGCAGAGATGGGGGTAGCGGGAGGACCGGGGAGCTGTTTTTT

v_call: TRBV29-1
d_call: NA
clone_size: NA
j_call: TRBJ2-7
cdr3_aa: CSVVVQFGAEQYF
cdr3_nt: TGCAGCGTTGTGGTTCAATTCGGGGCCGAGCAGTACTTC

v_call: TRBV28
d_call: TRBD2
clone_size: NA
j_call: TRBJ2-7
cdr3_aa: CASSRDYLRDEQYF
cdr3_nt: TGTGCCAGCAGTCGGGACTACCTCAGGGACGAGCAGTACTTC

v_call: TRBV6-1
d_call: NA
clone_size: few
j_call: TRBJ2-1
cdr3_aa: CASSGNNWISSYNEQFF
cdr3_nt: TGTGCCAGCAGTGGAAATAACTGGATAAGCTCCTACAATGAGCAGTTCTTC

v_call: TRBV6-1
d_call: NA
clone_size: NA
j_call: TRBJ1-1
cdr3_aa: CASTSSWTMNTEAFF
cdr3_nt: TGTGCCAGCACCTCCTCTTGGACCATGAACACTGAAGCTTTCTTT

v_call: TRBV3-1
d_call: TRBD1
clone_size: many
j_call: TRBJ1-5
cdr3_aa: CASSQGTGLSNQPQHF
cdr3_nt: TGTGCCAGCAGCCAAGGGACAGGGCTTAGCAATCAGCCCCAGCATTTT

v_call: TRBV5-1
d_call: TRBD2
clone_size: many
j_call: TRBJ2-6
cdr3_aa: CASSFGGISGANVLTF
cdr3_nt: TGCGCCAGCAGCTTCGGGGGGATCTCTGGGGCCAACGTCCTGACTTTC

v_call: TRBV3-1
d_call: NA
clone_size: many
j_call: TRBJ2-5
cdr3_aa: CASSQWEETQYF
cdr3_nt: TGTGCCAGCAGCCAGTGGGAGGAGACCCAGTACTTC

v_call: TRBV7-3
d_call: TRBD2
clone_size: many
j_call: TRBJ2-1
cdr3_aa: CASSLGPPGLDIYNEQFF
cdr3_nt: TGTGCCAGCAGCTTAGGGCCCCCGGGACTAGATATTTACAATGAGCAGTTCTTC

v_call: TRBV2
d_call: TRBD1
clone_size: many
j_call: TRBJ2-7
cdr3_aa: CASPGTGDHEQYF
cdr3_nt: TGTGCCAGCCCCGGGACAGGGGACCACGAGCAGTACTTC

v_call: TRBV12-3/TRBV12-4
d_call: NA
clone_size: many
j_call: TRBJ2-7
cdr3_aa: CASSSTEGNEQYF
cdr3_nt: TGTGCCAGCAGCTCCACGGAGGGAAACGAGCAGTACTTC

v_call: TRBV28
d_call: NA
clone_size: many
j_call: TRBJ1-1
cdr3_aa: CASSFLGQMSNTEAFF
cdr3_nt: TGTGCCAGCAGTTTTCTCGGACAGATGTCGAACACTGAAGCTTTCTTT

v_call: TRBV27
d_call: TRBD2
clone_size: few
j_call: TRBJ2-7
cdr3_aa: CASSLLVLGGRTKGEQYF
cdr3_nt: TGTGCCAGCAGTTTATTGGTCCTAGGCGGGAGGACTAAGGGGGAGCAGTACTTC

v_call: TRBV28
d_call: NA
clone_size: NA
j_call: TRBJ2-7
cdr3_aa: CASSHPLTGGSYEQYF
cdr3_nt: TGTGCCAGCAGTCACCCCCTGACAGGCGGGAGCTACGAGCAGTACTTC

v_call: TRBV24-1
d_call: NA
clone_size: many
j_call: TRBJ1-5
cdr3_aa: CATSDQRAGARQPQHF
cdr3_nt: TGTGCCACCAGTGACCAAAGAGCAGGGGCTAGACAGCCCCAGCATTTT

v_call: TRBV20-1
d_call: TRBD2
clone_size: NA
j_call: TRBJ2-7
cdr3_aa: CSASPGGGYYEQYF
cdr3_nt: TGCAGTGCTAGTCCCGGGGGGGGATACTACGAGCAGTACTTC

v_call: TRBV7-9
d_call: NA
clone_size: NA
j_call: TRBJ2-1
cdr3_aa: CASSLDYINEQFF
cdr3_nt: TGTGCCAGCAGCTTAGACTACATTAATGAGCAGTTCTTC

v_call: TRBV28
d_call: NA
clone_size: many
j_call: TRBJ2-1
cdr3_aa: CASSPVWVDEQFF
cdr3_nt: TGTGCCAGCAGCCCCGTTTGGGTCGATGAGCAGTTCTTC

v_call: TRBV20-1
d_call: NA
clone_size: NA
j_call: TRBJ2-3
cdr3_aa: CSALTGPTDTQYF
cdr3_nt: TGCAGTGCTTTGACAGGTCCCACAGATACGCAGTATTTT

v_call: TRBV7-8
d_call: NA
clone_size: NA
j_call: TRBJ1-5
cdr3_aa: CASSSGFQPQHF
cdr3_nt: TGTGCCAGCAGCTCTGGGTTTCAGCCCCAGCATTTT

v_call: TRBV2
d_call: TRBD2
clone_size: many
j_call: TRBJ2-3
cdr3_aa: CASSRTSGRNTQYF
cdr3_nt: TGTGCCAGCAGTCGGACTAGCGGGAGGAATACGCAGTATTTT

v_call: TRBV30
d_call: NA
clone_size: few
j_call: TRBJ2-1
cdr3_aa: CAWMGAAYNEQFF
cdr3_nt: TGTGCCTGGATGGGTGCCGCCTACAATGAGCAGTTCTTC

v_call: TRBV5-4
d_call: NA
clone_size: NA
j_call: TRBJ2-3
cdr3_aa: CASSLSAANTGDTQYF
cdr3_nt: TGTGCCAGCAGCTTGTCAGCGGCCAATACAGGAGATACGCAGTATTTT

v_call: TRBV19
d_call: NA
clone_size: few
j_call: TRBJ2-7
cdr3_aa: CASSLAAFAYEQYF
cdr3_nt: TGTGCCAGTAGTTTAGCGGCTTTCGCCTACGAGCAGTACTTC

v_call: TRBV7-9
d_call: NA
clone_size: NA
j_call: TRBJ1-2
cdr3_aa: CASTPFETF
cdr3_nt: TGTGCCAGCACCCCCTTTGAGACCTTC

v_call: TRBV2
d_call: NA
clone_size: many
j_call: TRBJ1-1
cdr3_aa: CASSQEANTEAFF
cdr3_nt: TGTGCCAGCAGTCAGGAGGCAAACACTGAAGCTTTCTTT

v_call: TRBV6-2/TRBV6-3
d_call: TRBD1
clone_size: many
j_call: TRBJ1-1
cdr3_aa: CASSQTGEGTPEAFF
cdr3_nt: TGTGCCAGCAGTCAAACAGGGGAAGGTACCCCTGAAGCTTTCTTT

v_call: TRBV4-2
d_call: NA
clone_size: NA
j_call: TRBJ2-5
cdr3_aa: CASSQEGGGGTQYF
cdr3_nt: TGTGCCAGCAGCCAAGAAGGGGGTGGAGGGACCCAGTACTTC

v_call: TRBV18
d_call: TRBD1
clone_size: NA
j_call: TRBJ2-7
cdr3_aa: CASSLQGAQGFYEQYF
cdr3_nt: TGTGCCAGCTCACTTCAGGGGGCGCAAGGCTTCTACGAGCAGTACTTC

v_call: TRBV27
d_call: NA
clone_size: many
j_call: TRBJ2-3
cdr3_aa: CASSLSRGPDTQYF
cdr3_nt: TGTGCCAGCAGTTTAAGTCGGGGTCCAGATACGCAGTATTTT

v_call: TRBV15
d_call: NA
clone_size: few
j_call: TRBJ2-3
cdr3_aa: CATSRVAASTDTQYF
cdr3_nt: TGTGCCACCAGCAGAGTGGCGGCTAGCACAGATACGCAGTATTTT

v_call: TRBV4-1
d_call: NA
clone_size: many
j_call: TRBJ1-2
cdr3_aa: CASSQSELSAYGYTF
cdr3_nt: TGCGCCAGCAGCCAGTCGGAACTCTCGGCCTATGGCTACACCTTC

v_call: TRBV13
d_call: NA
clone_size: many
j_call: TRBJ2-1
cdr3_aa: CASSPNSGFDEQFF
cdr3_nt: TGTGCCAGCAGCCCGAACTCAGGGTTCGATGAGCAGTTCTTC

v_call: TRBV29-1
d_call: NA
clone_size: NA
j_call: TRBJ2-1
cdr3_aa: CSVEAPIEQFF
cdr3_nt: TGCAGCGTAGAAGCACCCATCGAGCAGTTCTTC

v_call: TRBV28
d_call: NA
clone_size: NA
j_call: TRBJ2-7
cdr3_aa: CASRGFGGTSYEQYF
cdr3_nt: TGTGCCAGCAGGGGTTTTGGCGGGACCTCCTACGAGCAGTACTTC

v_call: TRBV28
d_call: TRBD2
clone_size: NA
j_call: TRBJ2-1
cdr3_aa: CASTSGGAVYNEQFF
cdr3_nt: TGTGCCAGCACTTCCGGGGGGGCGGTATACAATGAGCAGTTCTTC